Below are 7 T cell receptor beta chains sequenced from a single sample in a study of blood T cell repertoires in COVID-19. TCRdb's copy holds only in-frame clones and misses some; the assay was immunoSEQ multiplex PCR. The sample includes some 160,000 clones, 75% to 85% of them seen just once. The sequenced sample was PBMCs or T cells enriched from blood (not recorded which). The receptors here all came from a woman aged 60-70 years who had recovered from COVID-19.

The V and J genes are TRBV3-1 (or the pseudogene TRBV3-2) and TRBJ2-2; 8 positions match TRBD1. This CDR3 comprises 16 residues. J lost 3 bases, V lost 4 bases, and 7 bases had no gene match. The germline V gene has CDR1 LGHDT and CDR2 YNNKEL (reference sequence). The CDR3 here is CASSRIQGADTGELFF. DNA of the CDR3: TGTGCCAGCAGCCGTATCCAGGGGGCCGACACCGGGGAGCTGTTTTTT.

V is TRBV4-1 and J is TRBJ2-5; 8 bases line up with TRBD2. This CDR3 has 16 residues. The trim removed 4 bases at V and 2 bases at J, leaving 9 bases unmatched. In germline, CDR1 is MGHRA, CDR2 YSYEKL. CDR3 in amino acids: CASSRSLTSGQETQYF. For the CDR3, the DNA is TGCGCCAGCAGCCGGAGCCTTACTAGCGGACAAGAGACCCAGTACTTC.

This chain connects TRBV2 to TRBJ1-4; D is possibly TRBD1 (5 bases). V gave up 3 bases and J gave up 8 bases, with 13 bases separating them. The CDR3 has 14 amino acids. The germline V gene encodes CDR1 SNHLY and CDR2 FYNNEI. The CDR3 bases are TGTGCCAGCAGTGAGCAGGGTAGCTGGGAAAAACTGTTTTTT. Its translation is CASSEQGSWEKLFF.

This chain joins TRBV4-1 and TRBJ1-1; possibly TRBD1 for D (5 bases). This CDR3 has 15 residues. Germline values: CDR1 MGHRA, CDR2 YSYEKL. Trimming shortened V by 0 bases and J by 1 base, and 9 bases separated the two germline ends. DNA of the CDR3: TGCGCCAGCAGCCAAGATGGGGGGGGGAACACTGAAGCTTTCTTT. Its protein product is CASSQDGGGNTEAFF.

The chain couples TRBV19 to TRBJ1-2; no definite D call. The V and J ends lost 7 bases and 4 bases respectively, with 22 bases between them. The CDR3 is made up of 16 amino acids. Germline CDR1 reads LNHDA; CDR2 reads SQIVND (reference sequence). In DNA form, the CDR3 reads TGTGCCAGTAAGGATAGTTTAGCCGACCGCTCCTATGGCTACACCTTC. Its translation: CASKDSLADRSYGYTF.

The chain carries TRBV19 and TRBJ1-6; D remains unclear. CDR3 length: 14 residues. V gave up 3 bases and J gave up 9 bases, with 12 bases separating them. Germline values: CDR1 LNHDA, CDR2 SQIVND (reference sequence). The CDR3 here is CASSIAQLSSPLHF. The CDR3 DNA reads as TGTGCCAGTAGTATCGCACAGCTAAGTTCACCCCTCCACTTT.

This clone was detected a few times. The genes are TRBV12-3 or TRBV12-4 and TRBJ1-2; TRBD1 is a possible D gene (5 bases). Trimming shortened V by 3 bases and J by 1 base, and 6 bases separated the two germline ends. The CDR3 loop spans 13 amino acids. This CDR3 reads CASSFRVNYGYTF. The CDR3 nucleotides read TGTGCCAGCAGTTTCAGGGTTAACTATGGCTACACCTTC.